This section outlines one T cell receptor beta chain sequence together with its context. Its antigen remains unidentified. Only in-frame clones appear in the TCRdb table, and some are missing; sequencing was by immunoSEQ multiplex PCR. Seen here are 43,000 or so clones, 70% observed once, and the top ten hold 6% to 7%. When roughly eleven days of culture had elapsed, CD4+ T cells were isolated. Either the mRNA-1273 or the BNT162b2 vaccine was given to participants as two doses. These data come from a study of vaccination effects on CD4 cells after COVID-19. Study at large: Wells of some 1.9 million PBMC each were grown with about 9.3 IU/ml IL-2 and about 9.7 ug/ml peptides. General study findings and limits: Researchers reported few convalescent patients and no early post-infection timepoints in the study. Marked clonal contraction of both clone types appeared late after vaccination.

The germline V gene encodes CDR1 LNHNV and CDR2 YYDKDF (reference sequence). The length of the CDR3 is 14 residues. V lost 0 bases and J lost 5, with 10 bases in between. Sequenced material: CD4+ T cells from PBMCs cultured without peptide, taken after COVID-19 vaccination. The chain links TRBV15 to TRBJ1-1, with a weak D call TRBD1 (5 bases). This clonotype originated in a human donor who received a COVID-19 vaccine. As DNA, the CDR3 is TGTGCCACCAGCAGAGACAGGGCATTGACTGAAGCTTTCTTT. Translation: CATSRDRALTEAFF.